These 2 T cell receptor beta chains were all obtained from the same sample, sequenced in a study of cytomegalovirus exposure and HLA in healthy donors. Profiling relied on immunoSEQ multiplex PCR, and the TCRdb table lists in-frame clones only, not all of them. This sample has tens of thousands of clones, with over 95% found just once. The sequencing input was PBMCs. These receptors came from a man aged 18 to 35 in good health and CMV-seronegative.

The chain links TRBV19 to TRBJ2-7; 9 nucleotides match TRBD1. Germline V lookup: CDR1 LNHDA, CDR2 SQIVND (reference sequence). The CDR3 sequence is 17 residues long. V trimming: 4 bases; J trimming: 5 bases; junction bases outside the gene matches: 15. CDR3 in amino acids: CASSTRSPGQGRHEQYF. In nucleotides, the CDR3 is TGTGCCAGTAGTACTCGATCGCCGGGACAGGGTCGACACGAGCAGTACTTC.

The J gene is TRBJ1-5, the V gene TRBV9; TRBD1 agrees at 7 bases. Trimming took 3 bases from V and 5 from J; bases not matched to a gene: 2. The CDR3 sequence is 13 residues long. The germline V gene encodes CDR1 SGDLS and CDR2 YYNGEE. The CDR3 sequence: CASSAGQDQPQHF. Here the CDR3 DNA reads TGTGCCAGCAGCGCCGGACAGGATCAGCCCCAGCATTTT.